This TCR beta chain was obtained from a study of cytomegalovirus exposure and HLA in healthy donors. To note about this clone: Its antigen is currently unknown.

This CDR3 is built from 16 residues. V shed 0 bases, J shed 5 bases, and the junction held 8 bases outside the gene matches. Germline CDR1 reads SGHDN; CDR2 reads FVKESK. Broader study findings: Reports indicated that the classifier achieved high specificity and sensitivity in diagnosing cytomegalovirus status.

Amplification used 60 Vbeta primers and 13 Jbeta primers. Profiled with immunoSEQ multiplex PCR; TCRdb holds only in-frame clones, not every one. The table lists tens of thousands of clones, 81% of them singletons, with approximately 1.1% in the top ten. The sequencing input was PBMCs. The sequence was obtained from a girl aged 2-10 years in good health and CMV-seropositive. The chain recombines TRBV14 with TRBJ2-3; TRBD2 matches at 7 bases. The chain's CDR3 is CASSQERAGVEDTQYF. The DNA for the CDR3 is TGTGCCAGCAGCCAAGAGAGGGCGGGAGTTGAAGATACGCAGTATTTT.